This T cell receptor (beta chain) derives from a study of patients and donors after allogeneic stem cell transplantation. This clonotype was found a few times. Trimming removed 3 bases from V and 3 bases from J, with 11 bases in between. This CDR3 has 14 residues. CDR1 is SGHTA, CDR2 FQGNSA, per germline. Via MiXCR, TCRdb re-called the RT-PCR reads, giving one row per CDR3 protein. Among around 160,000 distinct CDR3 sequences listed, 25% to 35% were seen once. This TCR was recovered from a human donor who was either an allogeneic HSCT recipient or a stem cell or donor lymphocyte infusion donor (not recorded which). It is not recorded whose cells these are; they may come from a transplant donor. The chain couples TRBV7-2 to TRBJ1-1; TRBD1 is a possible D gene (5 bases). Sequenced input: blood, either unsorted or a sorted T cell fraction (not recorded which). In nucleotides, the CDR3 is TGTGCCAGCAGCTTTCGACAGTACGACACTGAAGCTTTCTTT. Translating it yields CASSFRQYDTEAFF.